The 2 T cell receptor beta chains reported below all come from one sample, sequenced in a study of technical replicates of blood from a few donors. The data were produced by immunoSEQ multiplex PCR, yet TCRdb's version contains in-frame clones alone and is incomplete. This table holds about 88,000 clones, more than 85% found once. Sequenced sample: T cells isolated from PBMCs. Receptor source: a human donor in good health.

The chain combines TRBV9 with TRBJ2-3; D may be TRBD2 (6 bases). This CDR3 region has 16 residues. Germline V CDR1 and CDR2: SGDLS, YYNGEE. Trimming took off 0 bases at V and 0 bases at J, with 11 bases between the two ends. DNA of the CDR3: TGTGCCAGCAGCGTAGGTGCGGGAACTAGCACAGATACGCAGTATTTT. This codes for CASSVGAGTSTDTQYF.

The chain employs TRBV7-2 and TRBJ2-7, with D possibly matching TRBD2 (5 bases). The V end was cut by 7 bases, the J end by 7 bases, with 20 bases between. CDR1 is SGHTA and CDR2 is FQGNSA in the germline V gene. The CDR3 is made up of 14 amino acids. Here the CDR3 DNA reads TGTGCCAGCACCGACTCTCGGAGTCCGGGAGAGCAGTACTTC. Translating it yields CASTDSRSPGEQYF.